Shown below are 23 T cell receptor beta chains from a single sample sequenced in a study of shared clonotypes between healthy human individuals. Assay: immunoSEQ multiplex PCR; the TCRdb copy retains only in-frame clones and omits some. The table includes 550,000 to 850,000 clones, 72% detected once. The source material was memory CD4+ T cells sorted from blood. The subset here: CD45RA-negative fraction. The receptor source for this set is a woman aged 30 to 39 in good health.

The chain links TRBV7-9 to TRBJ1-3; D is uncertain. The V end lost 5 bases, the J end lost 4 bases, and 9 bases lay between the germline ends. The CDR3 runs to 13 residues. The germline gives CDR1 SEHNR, CDR2 FQNEAQ (reference sequence). CDR3 sequence reads: CASSDNHGNTIYF. The DNA for the CDR3 is TGTGCCAGCAGCGATAATCACGGAAACACCATATATTTT. Using reference TRBV7-9 and TRBJ1-3 for the parts outside the CDR3, the full variable domain is DTGVSQNPRHKITKRGQNVTFRCDPISEHNRLYWYRQTLGQGPEFLTYFQNEAQLEKSRLLSDRFSAERPKGSFSTLEIQRTEQGDSAMYLCASSDNHGNTIYFGEGSWLTVV.

The chain's CDR3 is CAISDPTFGGEAEAFF. DNA of the CDR3: TGTGCCATCAGTGATCCAACGTTTGGGGGTGAGGCTGAAGCTTTCTTT. The chain joins TRBV10-3 to TRBJ1-1; possibly TRBD1 for D (5 bases). CDR1 and CDR2 (germline): ENHRY, SYGVKD. The CDR3 length is 16 residues. The V end was cut by 3 bases, the J end by 6 bases, with 20 bases between.

This clone was seen only a few times. The chain links TRBV5-1 to TRBJ2-3; 8 bases are a match to TRBD2. The V and J ends lost 2 bases and 0 bases, in that order; junction bases with no gene match: 20. This CDR3 is built from 21 residues. Germline lookup yields CDR1 SGHRS and CDR2 YFSETQ. This CDR3 is CASSFLALHLYPSGSTDTQYF. CDR3 coding DNA: TGCGCCAGCAGCTTCCTCGCGTTGCACTTGTACCCTAGCGGGAGCACAGATACGCAGTATTTT.

This clone was seen more than once but under ten times. Other nucleotide sequences in the sample specify the same CDR3. V usage is TRBV4-2 and J usage is TRBJ2-1, with D hard to call. The ends were cut back, 1 base at V and 9 bases at J, with 10 bases in the middle. The CDR3 loop spans 13 amino acids. CDR1 LGHNA and CDR2 YNFKEQ come from the germline V gene. CDR3 amino acids: CASSQGTLGEQFF. CDR3 nucleotide sequence: TGTGCCAGCAGCCAAGGGACCCTGGGTGAGCAGTTCTTC.

The CDR3 is CASSEVNSPLHF. In DNA form, the CDR3 reads TGTGCCAGCAGCGAGGTGAATTCACCCCTCCACTTT. The chain has TRBV7-8 and TRBJ1-6; D gene uncertain. V was clipped by 5 bases and J by 7 bases, with 6 bases between them. The CDR3 consists of 12 residues. From germline, CDR1 is SGHVS and CDR2 FQNEAQ.

This clone showed up just a few times. The V call is TRBV5-1, the J call TRBJ2-7, with 7 bases aligning to TRBD2. CDR3 length: 14 residues. After removal of 3 bases from V and 1 base from J, the junction contained 4 bases not matched to a gene. Per germline, CDR1 SGHRS and CDR2 YFSETQ. In DNA form, the CDR3 reads TGCGCCAGCAGCTCGACTAGCACTTCCTACGAGCAGTACTTC. Its translation is CASSSTSTSYEQYF. Full variable domain (remainder filled in from reference TRBV5-1 and TRBJ2-7): KAGVTQTPRYLIKTRGQQVTLSCSPISGHRSVSWYQQTPGQGLQFLFEYFSETQRNKGNFPGRFSGRQFSNSRSEMNVSTLELGDSALYLCASSSTSTSYEQYFGPGTRLTVT.

CDR3 loop: CASSPPNGQGAIEAFF. CDR3 in DNA: TGTGCCAGCTCACCCCCAAACGGACAGGGGGCGATTGAAGCTTTCTTT. The V and J genes are TRBV18 and TRBJ1-1, with TRBD1 matching 11 bases. CDR3 length equals 16 residues. Germline-derived CDR1 and CDR2 are KGHSH and LQKENI. The J segment lost 7 bases and the V segment lost 3 bases, leaving 10 bases of the junction unmatched.

This clone has a handful of counts. The sample holds other DNA sequences that translate to the same CDR3. The chain has TRBV6-1 and TRBJ2-3; 7 bases match TRBD1. V lost 6 bases to trimming and J lost 3 bases; unmatched junction nucleotides: 3. This CDR3 has 13 amino acids. Per the germline V gene, CDR1 is MNHNS and CDR2 is SASEGT. CDR3 DNA sequence: TGTGCCAGCAGAGACAGGGTGACAGATACGCAGTATTTT. Its translation is CASRDRVTDTQYF.

This clone was seen just once. This chain uses TRBV11-3 with TRBJ2-7; TRBD2 might be the D (6 bases). V was pared by 5 bases and J by 3 bases, with 11 bases between. There are 13 residues in the CDR3. Germline CDR1 and CDR2: SGHNT and YENEEA. CDR3 nucleotides: TGTGCCAGCAGCGCTCTCGGGAGCTACGAGCAGTACTTC. This codes for CASSALGSYEQYF.

This clone was observed a handful of times. The chain links TRBV25-1 to TRBJ2-3; perhaps TRBD1 as D (6 bases). The CDR3 runs 14 residues. Germline-derived CDR1 and CDR2 are MGHDK and SYGVNS. The ends were cut back, 4 bases at V and 5 bases at J, with 13 bases in the middle. The chain's CDR3 is CASSGTGFGDTQYF. DNA of the CDR3: TGTGCCAGCAGTGGAACAGGGTTTGGAGATACGCAGTATTTT.

The chain recombines TRBV6-5 with TRBJ1-1, with a weak D call TRBD1 (6 bases). V lost 2 bases, J lost 3 bases, and 13 bases lay in between. CDR3 length equals 15 residues. Germline-derived CDR1 and CDR2 are MNHEY and SVGAGI. The chain's CDR3 is CASSYNWRGDTEAFF. The CDR3 DNA is TGTGCCAGCAGTTACAATTGGAGGGGGGACACTGAAGCTTTCTTT.

To note about this clone: Other DNA sequences of this sample code for an identical CDR3. The rearrangement joins TRBV6-5 to TRBJ1-3; unclear D gene. This CDR3 contains 15 residues. From germline, CDR1 is MNHEY and CDR2 SVGAGI. V lost 6 bases and J 0 bases, leaving 12 bases between the germline ends. The CDR3 DNA sequence: TGTGCCAGCAGCCCCACCGGCAGCTCTGGAAACACCATATATTTT. Translating it yields CASSPTGSSGNTIYF.

To note about this clone: Given a far larger clone just one base away, this is likely a sequencing read error. This chain connects TRBV7-8 to TRBJ2-3, with D unresolved. This CDR3 is 12 amino acids long. Germline V gives CDR1 SGHVS, CDR2 FQNEAQ. With 4 bases removed from V and 2 bases from J, the gap between germline ends came to 4 bases. Here the CDR3 reads CASSSYTDTQYF. In nucleotides, the CDR3 is TGTGCCAGCAGCTCCTACACAGATACGCAGTATTTT.

The chain carries TRBV18 and TRBJ1-5; 8 nucleotides match TRBD1. Germline lookup yields CDR1 KGHSH and CDR2 LQKENI. With V trimmed by 5 bases and J by 0 bases, 3 bases remained unmatched. The CDR3 runs to 15 residues. CDR3 sequence reads: CASSDRGNSNQPQHF. CDR3 coding DNA: TGTGCCAGCTCAGACAGGGGAAATAGCAATCAGCCCCAGCATTTT.

The V call is TRBV2, the J call TRBJ1-5; weak D call: TRBD1 (6 bases). The V end lost 6 bases, the J end lost 6 bases, and 18 bases lay between the germline ends. This CDR3 has 15 residues. Germline V gives CDR1 SNHLY, CDR2 FYNNEI. This chain's CDR3 is CASRGDIPGGQPQHF. CDR3 nucleotides: TGTGCCAGCAGAGGGGACATTCCTGGAGGTCAGCCCCAGCATTTT.

The chain has TRBV19 and TRBJ2-3; 8 positions match TRBD2. The V and J ends lost 5 bases and 5 bases, in that order; junction bases with no gene match: 12. The V gene's germline CDR1 is LNHDA and CDR2 SQIVND (reference sequence). This CDR3 comprises 16 residues. The CDR3 sequence: CASSQPGLEYRDTQYF. The DNA for the CDR3 is TGTGCCAGTAGTCAACCGGGACTAGAGTATAGAGATACGCAGTATTTT.

This clone turned up a few times. The genes are TRBV6-6 and TRBJ1-1, with D possibly being TRBD1 (5 bases). The V end was cut by 5 bases, the J end by 0 bases, with 16 bases between. Germline loops: CDR1 MNHNY, CDR2 SVGAGI (reference sequence). The CDR3 totals 16 residues. The CDR3 nucleotides read TGTGCCAGCAGTCCGGGACCGTTATCCATGAACACTGAAGCTTTCTTT. Its protein is CASSPGPLSMNTEAFF.

In regard to this clone: One end of the junction varies from germline; a read error may be responsible. The V call is TRBV5-6, the J call TRBJ1-6; D unclear. The CDR3 is made up of 11 amino acids. Germline V gene data show CDR1 as SGHDT and CDR2 as YYEEEE. This CDR3 reads CASSFEETVYF. Written as DNA, the CDR3 is TGTGCCAGCAGCTTCGAGGAGACGGTCTACTTT.

CDR3 region: CASSQELGIDTQYF. CDR3 nucleotides: TGTGCCAGCAGCCAAGAATTGGGAATAGATACGCAGTATTTT. J is TRBJ2-3 and V is TRBV14; D gene uncertain. The V gene's germline CDR1 is SGHDN and CDR2 FVKESK. The CDR3 is made up of 14 amino acids. V was pared by 0 bases and J by 5 bases, with 9 bases between.

This clone was detected only once. CDR3 protein: CATSRDQGRFYEQYF. DNA of the CDR3: TGTGCCACCAGCAGAGACCAGGGAAGATTCTACGAGCAGTACTTC. This chain connects TRBV15 to TRBJ2-7; D possibly corresponds to TRBD1 (5 bases). CDR3 length: 15 amino acids. V was clipped by 0 bases and J by 3 bases, with 12 bases between them. Germline CDR1 reads LNHNV; CDR2 reads YYDKDF (reference sequence).

This sequence joins TRBV28 and TRBJ1-2, with 10 nucleotides matching TRBD1. In germline, CDR1 is MDHEN, CDR2 SYDVKM. This CDR3 contains 15 residues. V lost 6 bases, J lost 5 bases, and 9 bases stayed unmatched. CDR3 sequence reads: CASSTGTGDGYGYTF. The CDR3 region has the DNA TGTGCCAGCAGCACCGGGACAGGGGATGGGTATGGCTACACCTTC.

The V gene is TRBV4-1, the J gene TRBJ1-3; tentative D call: TRBD1 (5 bases). The CDR3 length is 17 residues. V lost 3 bases and J lost 2, with 17 bases in between. Germline CDR1 and CDR2: MGHRA and YSYEKL. CDR3 protein: CASSQPALGPTGNTIYF. CDR3 in DNA: TGCGCCAGCAGCCAGCCCGCCCTGGGGCCCACTGGAAACACCATATATTTT.

V is TRBV7-9 and J is TRBJ1-1; D possibly corresponds to TRBD1 (6 bases). This CDR3 region has 15 residues. Germline V gene sequence: CDR1 SEHNR, CDR2 FQNEAQ (reference sequence). V gave up 5 bases and J gave up 7 bases, with 20 bases separating them. The CDR3 protein is CASSVEIGGGSEAFF. CDR3 nucleotide sequence: TGTGCCAGCAGCGTGGAAATTGGGGGCGGCAGTGAAGCTTTCTTT.